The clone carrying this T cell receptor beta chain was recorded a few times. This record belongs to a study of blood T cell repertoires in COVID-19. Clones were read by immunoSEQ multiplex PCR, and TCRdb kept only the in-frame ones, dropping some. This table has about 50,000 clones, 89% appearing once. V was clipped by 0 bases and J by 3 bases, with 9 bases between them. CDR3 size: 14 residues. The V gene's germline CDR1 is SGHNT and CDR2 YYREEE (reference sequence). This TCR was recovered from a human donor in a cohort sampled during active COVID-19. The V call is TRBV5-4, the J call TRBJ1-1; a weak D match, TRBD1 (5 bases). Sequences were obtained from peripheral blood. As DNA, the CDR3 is TGTGCCAGCAGCTTGGGTCGGGGGGACACTGAAGCTTTCTTT. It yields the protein CASSLGRGDTEAFF.